Below are 8 T cell receptor beta chains sequenced from a single sample in a study of T-cell memory formation after mild COVID-19. From the 5' RACE reads, TCRdb called clonotypes with MiXCR, one entry per CDR3 protein. The sample carries under 200,000 distinct CDR3 sequences, around 10% recorded once. The specimen was PBMCs or a T cell subset sorted from them (not recorded which). Receptor source: a man between 18 and 29 years old who had mild COVID-19 (a few samples of this study predate the infection). Cell type and time point are not known.

This clonotype was counted at least ten times. The chain couples TRBV6-5 to TRBJ2-7; D remains unclear. Germline V gene lookup returns CDR1 MNHEY and CDR2 SVGAGI. V was pared by 7 bases and J by 0 bases, with 13 bases between. The CDR3 is made up of 14 amino acids. In DNA, the CDR3 is TGTGCCAGCAAAAAGGGTTTAAGCTCCTACGAGCAGTACTTC. Translation: CASKKGLSSYEQYF.

The V call is TRBV6-2 or TRBV6-3, the J call TRBJ1-1, with D unclear. Germline V gene lookup returns CDR1 MNHEY and CDR2 SVGEGT. The ends were cut back, 2 bases at V and 1 base at J, with 5 bases in the middle. This CDR3 region has 13 residues. The CDR3 sequence is CASSYEPNTEAFF. The CDR3 DNA reads TGTGCCAGCAGTTACGAACCGAACACTGAAGCTTTCTTT.

This clonotype has more than one count but fewer than ten. J is TRBJ2-2 and V is TRBV11-3, with D uncertain. The CDR3 loop spans 14 amino acids. Germline V lookup: CDR1 SGHNT, CDR2 YENEEA. V was pared by 3 bases and J by 3 bases, with 8 bases between. The DNA for the CDR3 is TGTGCCAGCAGCTTGGACCGAGACACCGGGGAGCTGTTTTTT. It translates to CASSLDRDTGELFF. The whole variable domain, filled in from reference TRBV11-3 and TRBJ2-2, reads EAGVVQSPRYKIIEKKQPVAFWCNPISGHNTLYWYLQNLGQGPELLIRYENEEAVDDSQLPKDRFSAERLKGVDSTLKIQPAELGDSAVYLCASSLDRDTGELFFGEGSRLTVL.

This clonotype was detected many times. The chain joins TRBV5-1 to TRBJ2-4; maybe TRBD2 (6 bases). CDR1 SGHRS and CDR2 YFSETQ come from the germline V gene. The CDR3 consists of 13 residues. V was trimmed by 4 bases and J by 7 bases, leaving 12 bases between them. The CDR3 nucleotides are TGCGCCAGCAGCAGGGGAGGAAGGAACATTCAGTACTTC. Translated, it gives CASSRGGRNIQYF.

The chain couples TRBV4-3 to TRBJ1-2; 7 nucleotides line up with TRBD1. The CDR3 spans 14 residues. Germline assignment: CDR1 LGHNA and CDR2 YSLEER. J lost 5 bases, V lost 4 bases, and 7 bases had no gene match. The CDR3: CASSRGTELYGYTF. The CDR3 nucleotides are TGCGCCAGCAGCCGAGGGACAGAGCTATATGGCTACACCTTC.

J is TRBJ1-4 and V is TRBV29-1; 12 bases are shared with TRBD1. The germline V gene has CDR1 SQVTM and CDR2 ANQGSEA. The ends lost 8 bases at V and 8 bases at J; junction bases unmatched: 9. The CDR3 sequence is 14 residues long. The CDR3 sequence is CSTRDRGPGEKLFF. The CDR3 DNA reads as TGCAGCACCCGGGACAGGGGGCCAGGGGAAAAACTGTTTTTT.

This chain links TRBV7-9 with TRBJ2-1; tentatively, D is TRBD2 (7 bases). This CDR3 is built from 16 residues. The germline gives CDR1 SEHNR, CDR2 FQNEAQ (reference sequence). V gave up 5 bases and J gave up 2 bases, with 16 bases separating them. The CDR3 loop reads CASSESGGAPYNEQFF. Here the CDR3 DNA reads TGTGCCAGCAGCGAAAGTGGGGGGGCGCCCTACAATGAGCAGTTCTTC.

This clonotype appeared a few times. This chain connects TRBV3-1 to TRBJ1-2; D is unresolved. Trimming took off 2 bases at V and 5 bases at J, with 6 bases between the two ends. CDR3 length: 12 residues. Germline V lookup: CDR1 LGHDT, CDR2 YNNKEL (reference sequence). The DNA for the CDR3 is TGTGCCAGCAGCCAATCGGAGTATGGCTACACCTTC. Translated, it gives CASSQSEYGYTF.